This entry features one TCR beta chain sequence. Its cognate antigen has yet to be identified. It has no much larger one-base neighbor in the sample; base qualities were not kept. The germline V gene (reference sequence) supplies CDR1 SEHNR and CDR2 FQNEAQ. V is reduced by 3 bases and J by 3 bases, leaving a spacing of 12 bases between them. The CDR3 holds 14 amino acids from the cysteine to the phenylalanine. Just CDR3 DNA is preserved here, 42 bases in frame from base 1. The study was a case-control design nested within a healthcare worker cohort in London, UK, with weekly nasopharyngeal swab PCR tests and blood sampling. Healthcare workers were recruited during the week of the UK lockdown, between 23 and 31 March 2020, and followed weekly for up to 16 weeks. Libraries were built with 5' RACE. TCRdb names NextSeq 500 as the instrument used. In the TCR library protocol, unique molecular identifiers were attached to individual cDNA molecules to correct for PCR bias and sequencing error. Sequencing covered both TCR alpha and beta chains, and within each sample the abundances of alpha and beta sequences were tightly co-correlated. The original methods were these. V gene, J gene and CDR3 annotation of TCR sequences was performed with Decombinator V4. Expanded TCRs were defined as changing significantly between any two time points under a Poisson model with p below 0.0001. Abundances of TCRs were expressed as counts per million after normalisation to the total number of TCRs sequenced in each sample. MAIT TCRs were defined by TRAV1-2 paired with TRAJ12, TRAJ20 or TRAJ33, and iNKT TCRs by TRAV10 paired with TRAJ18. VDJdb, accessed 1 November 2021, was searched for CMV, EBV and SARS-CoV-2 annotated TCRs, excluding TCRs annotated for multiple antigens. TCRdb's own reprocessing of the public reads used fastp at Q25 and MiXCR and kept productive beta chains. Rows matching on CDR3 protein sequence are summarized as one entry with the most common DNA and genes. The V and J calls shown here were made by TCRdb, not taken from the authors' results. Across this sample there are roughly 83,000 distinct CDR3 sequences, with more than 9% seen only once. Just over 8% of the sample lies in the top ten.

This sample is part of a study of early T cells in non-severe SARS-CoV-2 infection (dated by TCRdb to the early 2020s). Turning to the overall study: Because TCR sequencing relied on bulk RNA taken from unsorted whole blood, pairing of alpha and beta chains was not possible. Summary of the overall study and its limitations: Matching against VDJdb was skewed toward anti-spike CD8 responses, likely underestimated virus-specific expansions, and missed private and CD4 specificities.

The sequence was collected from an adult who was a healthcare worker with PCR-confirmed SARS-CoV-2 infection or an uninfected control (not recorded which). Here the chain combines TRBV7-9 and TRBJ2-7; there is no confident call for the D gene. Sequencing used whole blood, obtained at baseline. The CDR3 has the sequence CASSLETSGYEQYF. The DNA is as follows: TGTGCCAGCAGCTTGGAGACGAGTGGCTACGAGCAGTACTTC. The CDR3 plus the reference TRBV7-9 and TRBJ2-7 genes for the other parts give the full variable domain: DTGVSQNPRHKITKRGQNVTFRCDPISEHNRLYWYRQTLGQGPEFLTYFQNEAQLEKSRLLSDRFSAERPKGSFSTLEIQRTEQGDSAMYLCASSLETSGYEQYFGPGTRLTVT.